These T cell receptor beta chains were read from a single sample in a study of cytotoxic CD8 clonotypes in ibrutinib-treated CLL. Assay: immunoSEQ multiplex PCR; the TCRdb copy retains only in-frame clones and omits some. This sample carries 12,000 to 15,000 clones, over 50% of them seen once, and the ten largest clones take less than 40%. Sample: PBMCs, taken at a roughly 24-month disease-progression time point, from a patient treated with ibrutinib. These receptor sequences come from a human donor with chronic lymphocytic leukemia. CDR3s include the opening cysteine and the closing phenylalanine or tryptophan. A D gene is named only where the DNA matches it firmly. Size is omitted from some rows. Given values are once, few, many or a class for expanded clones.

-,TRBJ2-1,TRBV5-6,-,TGTGCCAGCAGCCAAACCTACAATGAGCAGTTCTTC,CASSQTYNEQFF
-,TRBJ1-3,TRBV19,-,TGTGCCAGTAGTATCGGACACAACTCTGGAAACACCATATATTTT,CASSIGHNSGNTIYF
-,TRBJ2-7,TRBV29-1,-,TGCAGCGTTGATGGCGGACAGACCTCCTACGAGCAGTACTTC,CSVDGGQTSYEQYF
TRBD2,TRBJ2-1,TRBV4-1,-,TGCGCCAGCAGCCATCCGGGACTAGCGGGGGGGCCCCTCAACAATGAGCAGTTCTTC,CASSHPGLAGGPLNNEQFF
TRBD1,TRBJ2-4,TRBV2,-,TGTGCCAGCACCTTTGGACAGGGAAACATTCAGTACTTC,CASTFGQGNIQYF
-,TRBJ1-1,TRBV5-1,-,TGCGCCAGCAGCCTCCCACAACCGAACACTGAAGCTTTCTTT,CASSLPQPNTEAFF
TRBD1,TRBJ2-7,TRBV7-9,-,TGTGCCAGCAGGGGACAGGGCGCCTCCCATCGAGACTACGAGCAGTACTTC,CASRGQGASHRDYEQYF
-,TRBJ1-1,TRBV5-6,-,TGTGCCAGCAGCTTGAGGCACACTGAAGCTTTCTTT,CASSLRHTEAFF
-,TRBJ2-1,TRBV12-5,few,TGTGCTAGTGGTTTTGAGGGATCCTACAATGAGCAGTTCTTC,CASGFEGSYNEQFF
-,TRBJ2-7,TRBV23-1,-,TGCGCCAGCAGTCTGGTACAGGGCTACGAGCAGTACTTC,CASSLVQGYEQYF
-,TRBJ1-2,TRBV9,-,TGTGCCAGCAAGGGGGGCGAGGAAAGAGGCTACACCTTC,CASKGGEERGYTF
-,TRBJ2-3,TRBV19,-,TGTGCCAGTAATGGCGGGGGCCACCCTAGCACAGATACGCAGTATTTT,CASNGGGHPSTDTQYF
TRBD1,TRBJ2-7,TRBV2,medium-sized,TGTGCCAGCAGAGGACAGGGACAATCATACTACGAGCAGTACTTC,CASRGQGQSYYEQYF
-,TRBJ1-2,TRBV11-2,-,TGTGCCAGCAGCTTAGGTTTGGGCTACACCTTC,CASSLGLGYTF
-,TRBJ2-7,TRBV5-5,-,TGTGCCAGCAGCTTGACACAGTTCATCTCCTACGAGCAGTACTTC,CASSLTQFISYEQYF
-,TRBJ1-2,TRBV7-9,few,TGTGCCAGCAGCTTAGGACAGGTCGGCTATGGCTACACCTTC,CASSLGQVGYGYTF
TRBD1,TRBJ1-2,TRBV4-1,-,TGCGCCAGCAGCCAAGAGCCGGGACAGGGTCCCTATGGCTACACCTTC,CASSQEPGQGPYGYTF
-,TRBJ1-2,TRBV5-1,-,TGCGCCAGCAGCTTGGTTTTACCCGGCTCCTATGGTGGCTACACCTTC,CASSLVLPGSYGGYTF
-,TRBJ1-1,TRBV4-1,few,TGCGCCAGCAGCCAACTTACGGTGGGCACTGAAGCTTTCTTT,CASSQLTVGTEAFF
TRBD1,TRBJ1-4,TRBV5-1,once,TGCGCCAGCAGCGTGGGGACAGGGGGAGATGAAAAACTGTTTTTT,CASSVGTGGDEKLFF
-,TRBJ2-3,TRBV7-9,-,TGTGCCAGCAGCTTACAGGAAATAAGCACAGATACGCAGTATTTT,CASSLQEISTDTQYF
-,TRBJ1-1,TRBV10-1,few,TGCGCCAGCAGTGTTCAGGGGAGTAACACTGAAGCTTTCTTT,CASSVQGSNTEAFF
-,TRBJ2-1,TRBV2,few,TGTGCCAGCAGTGAATATTTAGCAGGGACTGGCGATGAGCAGTTCTTC,CASSEYLAGTGDEQFF
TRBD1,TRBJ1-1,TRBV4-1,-,TGCGCCAGCAGCCACAGACAGGGGGCTCAGGGTGAAGCTTTCTTT,CASSHRQGAQGEAFF
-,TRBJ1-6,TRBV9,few,TGTGCCAGCAGCGTAGGGGGGGACCATTCACCCCTCCACTTT,CASSVGGDHSPLHF
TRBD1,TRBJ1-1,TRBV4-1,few,TGCGCCAGCAGCCAAGCCTCCAACCTACAGGGGGCGACTGAAGCTTTCTTT,CASSQASNLQGATEAFF
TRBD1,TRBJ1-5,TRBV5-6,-,TGTGCCAGCAGCTTGGCCGGTCACAAAGGGGGCAGGGAGCCCCAGCATTTT,CASSLAGHKGGREPQHF
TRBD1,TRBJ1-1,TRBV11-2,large,TGTGCCAGCAGCTTTAGCCAGGGGGGAGGCCCTGAAGCTTTCTTT,CASSFSQGGGPEAFF
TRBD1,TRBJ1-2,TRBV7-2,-,TGTGCCAGCAGCCCCCGGACAGGGTCCTATGGCTACACCTTC,CASSPRTGSYGYTF
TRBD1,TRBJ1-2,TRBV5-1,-,TGCGCCAGCAGCATTGTGGGGACAGGTCTTGGGGGCTACACCTTC,CASSIVGTGLGGYTF
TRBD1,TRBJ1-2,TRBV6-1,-,TGTGCCAGCACCATTTTGGACAGGAACTCTGGCTACACCTTC,CASTILDRNSGYTF
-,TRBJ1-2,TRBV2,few,TGTGCCAGCAGTGATAGGCAGGTGAATGGCTACACCTTC,CASSDRQVNGYTF
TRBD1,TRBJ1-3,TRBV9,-,TGTGCCAGCAGCCCTACCGACAGGGCTCTCGGAAACACCATATATTTT,CASSPTDRALGNTIYF
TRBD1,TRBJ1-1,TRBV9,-,TGTGCCAGCAGCGTGGGGACAGGGATTGGCAACACTGAAGCTTTCTTT,CASSVGTGIGNTEAFF
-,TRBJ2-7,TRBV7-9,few,TGTGCCAGCAGCGTAGGACAGCTGGTGCAGTACTTC,CASSVGQLVQYF
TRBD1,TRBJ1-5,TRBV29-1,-,TGCAGCGTTCTACAGGGGCAGGGCAATCAGCCCCAGCATTTT,CSVLQGQGNQPQHF
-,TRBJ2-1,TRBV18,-,TGTGCCAGCTCATCTTCGAACAATGAGCAGTTCTTC,CASSSSNNEQFF
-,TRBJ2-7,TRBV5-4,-,TGTGCCAGCAGCTTGGAGGTGGGGGTCGAGTCCTACGAGCAGTACTTC,CASSLEVGVESYEQYF
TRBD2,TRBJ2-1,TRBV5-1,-,TGCGCCAGCAGCTTACTAGCGGGGGGCTCCTACAATGAGCAGTTCTTC,CASSLLAGGSYNEQFF
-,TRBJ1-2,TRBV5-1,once,TGCGCCAGCAGCTTGGGACCTTATAACGGCTACACCTTC,CASSLGPYNGYTF
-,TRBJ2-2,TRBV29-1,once,TGCAGCGTTGGGGGCACCGGGGAGCTGTTTTTT,CSVGGTGELFF
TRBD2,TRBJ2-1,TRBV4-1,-,TGCGCCAGCAGCCAAGACCCGCGACTAGCGGGGAGAAACAATGAGCAGTTCTTC,CASSQDPRLAGRNNEQFF
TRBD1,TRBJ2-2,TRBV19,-,TGTGCCATTTGGACAGGGGCCTCTAACACCGGGGAGCTGTTTTTT,CAIWTGASNTGELFF
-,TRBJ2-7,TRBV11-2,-,TGTGCCAGCAGCTTATTTTCGGGGGACACGGGCGAGCAGTACTTC,CASSLFSGDTGEQYF
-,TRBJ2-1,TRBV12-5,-,TGTGCTAGTGGTACGGGATTCCTGGGGCATGAGCAGTTCTTC,CASGTGFLGHEQFF
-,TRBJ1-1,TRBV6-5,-,TGTGCCAGCAGTTATCGAGAGGGTGTGGCTTTCTTT,CASSYREGVAFF
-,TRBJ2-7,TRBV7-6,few,TGTGCCAGCAGCTTAGATGGAAACGAGCAGTACTTC,CASSLDGNEQYF
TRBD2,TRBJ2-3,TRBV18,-,TGTGCCAGCTCACCCAGGGCCGTGACTAGCGGTGGCACAGATACGCAGTATTTT,CASSPRAVTSGGTDTQYF
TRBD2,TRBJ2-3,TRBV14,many,TGTGCCAGCAGCCAACTAGCGGGGAGCGTCACAGATACGCAGTATTTT,CASSQLAGSVTDTQYF
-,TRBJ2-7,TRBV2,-,TGTGCCAGCCTGAGGGCGGCCGCCTACGAGCAGTACTTC,CASLRAAAYEQYF
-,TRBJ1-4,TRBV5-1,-,TGCGCCAGCAGCTGGGGGAGGCCTAATGAAAAACTGTTTTTT,CASSWGRPNEKLFF
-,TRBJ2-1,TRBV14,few,TGTGCCAGCAGCCAAGCCTGGCTGAGCAACCTCCCCAACAATGAGCAGTTCTTC,CASSQAWLSNLPNNEQFF
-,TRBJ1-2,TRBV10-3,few,TGTGCCATCAGTGAGGGGGGCGATGGCTACACCTTC,CAISEGGDGYTF
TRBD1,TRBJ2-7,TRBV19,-,TGTGCCAGTAGTGTGGACAGGGCCTACGAGCAGTACTTC,CASSVDRAYEQYF